A selection of T cell receptor beta chains follows, all from one sample in a study of T cell responses to AZD1222 COVID-19 vaccine. Produced via immunoSEQ multiplex PCR; TCRdb's table is partial and in-frame only. The sample yields 150,000 or so clones, around 90% seen once. The source was peripheral blood, collected 28 days after the second AZD1222 dose. The receptors derive from an adult who received the AZD1222 COVID-19 vaccine. Each CDR3 is given with its conserved first and last residue.

J,V,CDR3
TRBJ1-3,TRBV21-1,CANKRPGPSPGNTIYF
TRBJ2-7,TRBV5-7,CASSWDSSYEQYF
TRBJ2-3,TRBV11-2,CASSLVLAGADTQYF
TRBJ1-1,TRBV4-2,CASSQGTGGRYTNTEAFF
TRBJ2-3,TRBV4-2,CASESDNTQYF
TRBJ2-1,TRBV28,CASSFLTSGRAHEQFF
TRBJ2-5,TRBV7-8,CASSLWSGSAETQYF
TRBJ1-2,TRBV30,CAWSEARGYTF
TRBJ1-2,TRBV28,CASSLVGDLSSYTF
TRBJ2-2,TRBV7-6,CASSPLAGAPGELFF
TRBJ1-6,TRBV28,CASSQGQADSPLHF
TRBJ2-7,TRBV6-5,CASSYGQPYEQYF
TRBJ1-6,TRBV12-3/TRBV12-4,CASSRDRGSPLHF
TRBJ2-3,TRBV11-2,CASSLAFTDTQYF
TRBJ1-6,TRBV5-1,CASSLEGRETNNSPLHF
TRBJ1-3,TRBV9,CASSVSATGNTIYF
TRBJ1-4,TRBV6-1,CASSELRILRGEKLFF
TRBJ1-5,TRBV10-2,CASSGLPRRNQPQHF
TRBJ2-1,TRBV11-2,CASSLRKLVGGRSYNEQFF
TRBJ2-1,TRBV3-1/TRBV3-2,CASSHDSPPTREFF
TRBJ1-5,TRBV30,CAWSRGQHSNQPQHF
TRBJ2-2,TRBV4-2,CASSQAHANTGELFF
TRBJ2-3,TRBV2,CASSGRGGSSTDTQYF
TRBJ2-7,TRBV28,CASSGRSEQYF
TRBJ2-4,TRBV7-2,CASSLTGNIQYF
TRBJ1-6,TRBV28,CASSLDQGGDLGNSPLHF
TRBJ1-4,TRBV30,CAWNVQGIYEKLFF
TRBJ1-3,TRBV7-9,CASSSTGVGNTIYF
TRBJ2-7,TRBV20-1,CSASPLQDPNYEQYF
TRBJ2-6,TRBV28,CASRGQGSGANVLTF
TRBJ1-1,TRBV5-1,CASSLWTLKNTEAFF
TRBJ2-1,TRBV19,CASTVAGGNVEQFF
TRBJ2-1,TRBV28,CASSGLAGVPYNEQFF
TRBJ1-6,TRBV11-2,CASSLQGARDSPLHF
TRBJ2-7,TRBV7-2,CASRAGAGYEQYF
TRBJ1-2,TRBV29-1,CSVLGQESYGYTF
TRBJ1-3,TRBV9,CASSVATSGGLHGNTIYF
TRBJ2-7,TRBV19,CASSGDSHEQYF
TRBJ1-1,TRBV7-2,CASSLIGDYAFF
TRBJ1-6,TRBV11-1,CASSTRTVPTLHF
TRBJ1-2,TRBV6-5,CASERESWGYTF
TRBJ2-7,TRBV30,CAWRLASYEQYF
TRBJ1-1,TRBV6-5,CASTQVPLANTEAFF
TRBJ1-5,TRBV7-9,CASSLGSNRVGNQPQHF
TRBJ1-5,TRBV28,CASSLRGENQPQHF
TRBJ1-1,TRBV6-5,CASSYAPPRGVTEAFF
TRBJ2-1,TRBV14,CASSQLVGNEQFF
TRBJ1-5,TRBV19,CASSIGTRQPQHF
TRBJ2-5,TRBV12-3/TRBV12-4,CAIRTGAQETQYF
TRBJ2-1,TRBV10-3,CAIRFTGGEQFF
TRBJ2-7,TRBV6-5,CASSYQPGEQYF
TRBJ2-5,TRBV7-9,CASSLASPGRGETQYF
TRBJ1-2,TRBV7-2,CASSLNSQDHGYTF